The 15 T cell receptor beta chains in this list originate from one sample, sequenced in a study of siplizumab effects on memory and regulatory T cells. Sequenced by immunoSEQ multiplex PCR; TCRdb stores in-frame clones only, minus some. Found here are approximately 100,000 clones, roughly 91% of them singletons; the top ten hold 12%. Sequenced sample: non-Treg CD4+ T cells sorted from blood. These receptors were obtained from a human donor in good health.

The chain links TRBV7-6 to TRBJ1-5; D gene unclear. Germline V gene data show CDR1 as SGHVS and CDR2 as FNYEAQ. V dropped 5 bases and J dropped 3 bases, with 8 bases sitting between them. The CDR3 runs to 13 residues. The CDR3, as DNA: TGTGCCAGCAGCACTCGACCCAATCAGCCCCAGCATTTT. This codes for CASSTRPNQPQHF.

The chain is built from TRBV6-1 and TRBJ1-1; the D is unclear. The CDR3 runs to 17 residues. Trimming stripped 3 bases from V and 5 bases from J, with 22 bases between. Germline CDR1 and CDR2: MNHNS and SASEGT. This chain's CDR3 is CASSETTPVNRRTEAFF. CDR3 nucleotides: TGTGCCAGCAGTGAGACGACTCCAGTGAATAGGAGGACTGAAGCTTTCTTT.

The genes are TRBV6-6 and TRBJ1-3; no clear D. The V and J ends lost 2 bases and 1 base respectively, with 6 bases between them. CDR3 length equals 14 residues. Germline V gene sequence: CDR1 MNHNY, CDR2 SVGAGI (reference sequence). The CDR3 sequence is CASSYPGSGNTIYF. CDR3 DNA: TGTGCCAGCAGTTACCCAGGTTCTGGAAACACCATATATTTT.

This rearrangement joins TRBV4-3 to TRBJ2-6, with D tentatively TRBD1 (6 bases). The CDR3 contains 15 residues. V lost 5 bases and J lost 1, with 9 bases in between. Germline V gene sequence: CDR1 LGHNA, CDR2 YSLEER. This CDR3 reads CASSSGQSGANVLTF. The CDR3 DNA is TGCGCCAGCAGCTCTGGACAGTCTGGGGCCAACGTCCTGACTTTC.

This clone was observed once. The chain links TRBV6-6 to TRBJ2-7; D is unclear. V lost 5 bases and J lost 3, with 11 bases in between. The V gene's germline CDR1 is MNHNY and CDR2 SVGAGI (reference sequence). The CDR3 contains 13 residues. CDR3 nucleotides: TGTGCCAGCAGTGTAAGGAGACACTACGAGCAGTACTTC. It yields the protein CASSVRRHYEQYF.

This chain connects TRBV27 to TRBJ2-5; D remains unclear. Trimming cost V 3 bases and J 1 base, with 6 bases left between them. The CDR3 spans 13 residues. The germline V gene encodes CDR1 MNHEY and CDR2 SMNVEV (reference sequence). The CDR3 DNA reads as TGTGCCAGCAGTTTTCGGCTCCAAGAGACCCAGTACTTC. This translates into CASSFRLQETQYF.

The chain combines TRBV16 with TRBJ2-1; either TRBD1 or TRBD2 may supply D (5 bases each). Deletions cut 8 bases from V and 5 bases from J, with 22 bases between. The CDR3 loop spans 16 amino acids. Germline V gene data show CDR1 as KGHSY and CDR2 as FQNENV. CDR3 sequence reads: CASDYVSGPSNNEQFF. The CDR3 nucleotides are TGTGCCAGCGACTACGTCTCGGGACCCTCTAACAATGAGCAGTTCTTC.

The sample holds one count of this clone. This chain joins TRBV6-1 and TRBJ1-4; D gene ambiguous. Germline CDR1 is MNHNS and CDR2 is SASEGT. Trimming shortened V by 1 base and J by 0 bases, and 6 bases separated the two germline ends. The CDR3 is 15 amino acids. CDR3 region: CASSEGLATNEKLFF. The CDR3, as DNA: TGTGCCAGCAGTGAAGGTCTGGCAACTAATGAAAAACTGTTTTTT.

This chain joins TRBV10-3 and TRBJ1-2; D not resolved. In germline, CDR1 is ENHRY, CDR2 SYGVKD. This CDR3 is built from 14 residues. Trimming removed 0 bases at V and 7 bases at J, with 12 bases between. The CDR3 here is CAISESSARGGYTF. In DNA, the CDR3 is TGTGCCATCAGTGAGTCGTCCGCGCGTGGTGGCTACACCTTC.

The CDR3 coding sequence is TGTGCCAGCAGCTTGGGACAGGGGAGGCGCGAGCAGTACTTC. Its protein is CASSLGQGRREQYF. The chain recombines TRBV5-6 with TRBJ2-7; 8 bases fit TRBD1. Germline values: CDR1 SGHDT, CDR2 YYEEEE. This CDR3 is built from 14 residues. With V trimmed by 0 bases and J by 6 bases, 5 bases remained unmatched.

V is TRBV6-1 and J is TRBJ2-1; 8 nucleotides align to TRBD2. The J segment lost 6 bases and the V segment lost 6 bases, leaving 7 bases of the junction unmatched. The germline V gene has CDR1 MNHNS and CDR2 SASEGT. The CDR3 is 14 residues long. The CDR3 DNA sequence: TGTGCCAGCAGGAAGGCGGGAGGCCTCAATGAGCAGTTCTTC. Protein sequence: CASRKAGGLNEQFF.

The chain recombines TRBV6-1 with TRBJ2-7, with 8 bases aligning to TRBD1. Germline V gives CDR1 MNHNS, CDR2 SASEGT. With 7 bases clipped from V and 4 bases from J, the junction kept 6 bases outside the gene matches. The CDR3 loop spans 13 amino acids. CDR3 coding DNA: TGTGCCAGCACCAAGGACAGGGTGTACGAGCAGTACTTC. Protein product: CASTKDRVYEQYF.

The rearrangement links TRBV5-1 to TRBJ2-1; 12 nucleotides agree with TRBD2. The CDR3 has 16 residues. The V gene end was trimmed by 8 bases and the J gene end by 8 bases; junction bases not matched to a gene: 14. Germline V gene sequence: CDR1 SGHRS, CDR2 YFSETQ. The CDR3 nucleotides read TGCGCCAGGACCTTCCGCCCGCTAGCGGGAGGGGATGAGCAGTTCTTC. This encodes CARTFRPLAGGDEQFF.

Turning to this clone: The junction does not match germline at one end; this may be a read error. In the same sample, other DNA sequences code for this CDR3. The chain combines TRBV28 with TRBJ2-5; TRBD1 matches at 10 bases. Per germline, CDR1 MDHEN and CDR2 SYDVKM. This CDR3 spans 14 amino acids. This chain's CDR3 is CASSRQGARETQYF. CDR3 sequence (DNA): TGTGCCAGCAGTCGACAGGGGGCGAGGGAGACTCAGTACTTC.

This chain connects TRBV27 to TRBJ2-5; D ambiguous. There are 13 residues in the CDR3. Germline V CDR1 and CDR2: MNHEY, SMNVEV (reference sequence). The V and J ends lost 3 bases and 5 bases respectively, with 10 bases between them. CDR3 sequence reads: CASSFFFGETQYF. In nucleotides, the CDR3 is TGTGCCAGCAGTTTCTTTTTCGGGGAGACCCAGTACTTC.